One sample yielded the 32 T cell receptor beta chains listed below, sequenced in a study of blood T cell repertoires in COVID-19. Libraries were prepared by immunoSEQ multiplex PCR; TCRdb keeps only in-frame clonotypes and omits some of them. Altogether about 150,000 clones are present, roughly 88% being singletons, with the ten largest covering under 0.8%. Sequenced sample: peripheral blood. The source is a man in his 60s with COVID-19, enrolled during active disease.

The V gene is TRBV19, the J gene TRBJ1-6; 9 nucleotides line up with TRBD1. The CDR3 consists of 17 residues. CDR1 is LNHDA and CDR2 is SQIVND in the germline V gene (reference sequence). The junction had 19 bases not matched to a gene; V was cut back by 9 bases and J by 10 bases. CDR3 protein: CARALNSGQGIWSPLHF. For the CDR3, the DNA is TGTGCCAGGGCACTAAACTCCGGACAGGGGATTTGGTCACCCCTCCACTTT.

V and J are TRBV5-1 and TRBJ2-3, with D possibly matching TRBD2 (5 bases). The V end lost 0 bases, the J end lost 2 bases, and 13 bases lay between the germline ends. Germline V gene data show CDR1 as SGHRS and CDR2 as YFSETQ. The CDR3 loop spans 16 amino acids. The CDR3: CASSLDGPGYTDTQYF. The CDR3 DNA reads TGCGCCAGCAGCTTGGATGGGCCGGGGTACACAGATACGCAGTATTTT.

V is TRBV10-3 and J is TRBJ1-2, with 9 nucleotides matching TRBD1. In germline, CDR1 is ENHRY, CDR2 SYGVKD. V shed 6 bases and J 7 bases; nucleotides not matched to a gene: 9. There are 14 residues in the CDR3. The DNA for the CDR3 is TGTGCCATCAGGACGGGACAGGGCGGACGTGGCTACACCTTC. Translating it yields CAIRTGQGGRGYTF.

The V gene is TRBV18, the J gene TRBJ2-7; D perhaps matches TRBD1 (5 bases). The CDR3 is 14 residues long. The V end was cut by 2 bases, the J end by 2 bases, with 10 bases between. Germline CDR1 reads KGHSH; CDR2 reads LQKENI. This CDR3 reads CASSPDVGPYEQYF. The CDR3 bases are TGTGCCAGCTCACCAGACGTGGGGCCCTACGAGCAGTACTTC.

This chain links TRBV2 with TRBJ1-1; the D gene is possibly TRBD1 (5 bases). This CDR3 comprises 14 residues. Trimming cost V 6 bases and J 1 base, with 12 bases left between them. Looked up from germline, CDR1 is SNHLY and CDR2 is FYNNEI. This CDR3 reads CASSPGLWNTEAFF. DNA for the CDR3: TGTGCCAGCAGCCCGGGACTCTGGAACACTGAAGCTTTCTTT.

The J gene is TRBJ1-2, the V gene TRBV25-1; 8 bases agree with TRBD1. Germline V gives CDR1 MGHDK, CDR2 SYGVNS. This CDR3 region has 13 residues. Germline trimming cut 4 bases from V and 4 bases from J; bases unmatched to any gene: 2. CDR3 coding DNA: TGTGCCAGCAGTGGGACAGGGTCCTATGGCTACACCTTC. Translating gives CASSGTGSYGYTF.

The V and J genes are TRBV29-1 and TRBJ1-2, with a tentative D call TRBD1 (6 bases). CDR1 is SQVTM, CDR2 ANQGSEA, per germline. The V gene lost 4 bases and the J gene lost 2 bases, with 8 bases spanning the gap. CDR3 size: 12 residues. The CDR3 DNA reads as TGCAGCGTTGGGACAGCCAACTATGGCTACACCTTC. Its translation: CSVGTANYGYTF.

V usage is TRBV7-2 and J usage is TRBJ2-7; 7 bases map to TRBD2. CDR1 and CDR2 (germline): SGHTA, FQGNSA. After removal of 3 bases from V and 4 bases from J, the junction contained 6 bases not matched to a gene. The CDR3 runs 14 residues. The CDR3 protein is CASSLAGVGYEQYF. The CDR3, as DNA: TGTGCCAGCAGCTTGGCGGGGGTGGGATACGAGCAGTACTTC.

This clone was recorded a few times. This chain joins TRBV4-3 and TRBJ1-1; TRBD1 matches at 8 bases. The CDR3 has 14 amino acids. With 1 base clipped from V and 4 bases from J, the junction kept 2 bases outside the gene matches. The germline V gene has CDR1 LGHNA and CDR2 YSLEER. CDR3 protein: CASSQGQGSTEAFF. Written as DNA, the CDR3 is TGCGCCAGCAGCCAAGGACAGGGGAGCACTGAAGCTTTCTTT.

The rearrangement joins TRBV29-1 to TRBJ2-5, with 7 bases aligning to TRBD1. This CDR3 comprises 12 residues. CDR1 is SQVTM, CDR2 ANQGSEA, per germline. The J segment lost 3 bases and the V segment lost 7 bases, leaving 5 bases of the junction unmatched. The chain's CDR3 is CSGTGEKETQYF. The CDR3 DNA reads TGCAGCGGAACAGGGGAAAAAGAGACCCAGTACTTC.

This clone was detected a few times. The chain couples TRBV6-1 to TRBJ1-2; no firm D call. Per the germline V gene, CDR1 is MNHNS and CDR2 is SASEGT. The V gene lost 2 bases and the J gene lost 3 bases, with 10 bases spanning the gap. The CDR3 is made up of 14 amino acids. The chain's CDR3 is CASSERETYYGYTF. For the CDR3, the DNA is TGTGCCAGCAGTGAACGGGAGACATACTATGGCTACACCTTC.

CDR3 in amino acids: CASSPRNRVNTEAFF. The CDR3 DNA reads as TGTGCCAGTAGCCCAAGGAACAGGGTGAACACTGAAGCTTTCTTT. This rearrangement joins TRBV19 to TRBJ1-1; weak D call: TRBD1 (6 bases). The CDR3 spans 15 residues. Germline values: CDR1 LNHDA, CDR2 SQIVND (reference sequence). V gave up 6 bases and J gave up 0 bases, with 14 bases separating them.

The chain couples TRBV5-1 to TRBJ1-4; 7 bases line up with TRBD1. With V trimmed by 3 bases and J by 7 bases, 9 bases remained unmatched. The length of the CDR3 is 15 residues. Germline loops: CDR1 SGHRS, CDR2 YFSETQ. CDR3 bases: TGCGCCAGCAGCTCCGAGACAGGGTCTGGTGAAAAACTGTTTTTT. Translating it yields CASSSETGSGEKLFF.

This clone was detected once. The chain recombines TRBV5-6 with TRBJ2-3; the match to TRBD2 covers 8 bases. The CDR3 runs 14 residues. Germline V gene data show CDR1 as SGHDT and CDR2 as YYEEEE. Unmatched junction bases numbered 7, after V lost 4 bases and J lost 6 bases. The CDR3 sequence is CASSVARGADTQYF. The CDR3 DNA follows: TGTGCCAGCAGCGTGGCGCGGGGGGCCGATACGCAGTATTTT.

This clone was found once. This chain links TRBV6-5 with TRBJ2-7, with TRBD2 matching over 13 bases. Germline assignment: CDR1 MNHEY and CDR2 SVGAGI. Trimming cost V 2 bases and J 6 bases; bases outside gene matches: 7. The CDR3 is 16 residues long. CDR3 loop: CASSYTSGGALGEQYF. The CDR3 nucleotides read TGTGCCAGCAGTTACACTAGCGGGGGGGCGTTGGGCGAGCAGTACTTC.

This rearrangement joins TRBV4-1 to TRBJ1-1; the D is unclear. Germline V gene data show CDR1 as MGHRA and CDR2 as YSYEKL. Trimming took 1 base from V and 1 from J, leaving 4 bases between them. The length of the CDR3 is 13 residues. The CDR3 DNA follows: TGCGCCAGCAGCCAAGTCGGGAACACTGAAGCTTTCTTT. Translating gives CASSQVGNTEAFF.

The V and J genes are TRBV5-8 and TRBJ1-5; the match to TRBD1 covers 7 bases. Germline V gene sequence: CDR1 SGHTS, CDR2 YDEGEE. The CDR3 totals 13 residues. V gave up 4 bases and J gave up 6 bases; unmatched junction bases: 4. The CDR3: CASSRNRGQPQHF. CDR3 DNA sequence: TGTGCCAGCAGCCGAAACAGGGGTCAGCCCCAGCATTTT.

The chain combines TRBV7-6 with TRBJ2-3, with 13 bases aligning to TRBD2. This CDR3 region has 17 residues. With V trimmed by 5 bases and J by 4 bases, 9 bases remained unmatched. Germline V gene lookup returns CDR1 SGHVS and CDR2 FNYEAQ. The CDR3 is CASSPIGLAGAADTQYF. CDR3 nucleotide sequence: TGTGCCAGCAGCCCAATAGGACTAGCGGGAGCGGCAGATACGCAGTATTTT.

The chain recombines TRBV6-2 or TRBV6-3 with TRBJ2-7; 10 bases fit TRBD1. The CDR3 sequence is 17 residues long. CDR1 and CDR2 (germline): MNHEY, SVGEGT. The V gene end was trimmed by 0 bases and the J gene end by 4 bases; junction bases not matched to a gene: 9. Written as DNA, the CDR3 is TGTGCCAGCAGTTACTCGAGGGGACAGGGGATCGTATACGAGCAGTACTTC. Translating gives CASSYSRGQGIVYEQYF.

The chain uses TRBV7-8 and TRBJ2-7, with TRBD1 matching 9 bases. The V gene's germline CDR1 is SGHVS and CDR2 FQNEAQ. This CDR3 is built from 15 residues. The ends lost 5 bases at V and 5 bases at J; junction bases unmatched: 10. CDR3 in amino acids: CASSGRDRVGDEQYF. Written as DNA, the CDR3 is TGTGCCAGCAGCGGCCGGGACAGGGTAGGGGACGAGCAGTACTTC.

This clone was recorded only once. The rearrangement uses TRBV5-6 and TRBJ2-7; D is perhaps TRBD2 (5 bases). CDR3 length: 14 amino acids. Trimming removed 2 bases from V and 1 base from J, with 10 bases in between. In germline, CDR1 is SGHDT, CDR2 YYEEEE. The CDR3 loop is CASSFTRDSYEQYF. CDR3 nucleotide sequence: TGTGCCAGCAGCTTTACCCGGGATTCCTACGAGCAGTACTTC.

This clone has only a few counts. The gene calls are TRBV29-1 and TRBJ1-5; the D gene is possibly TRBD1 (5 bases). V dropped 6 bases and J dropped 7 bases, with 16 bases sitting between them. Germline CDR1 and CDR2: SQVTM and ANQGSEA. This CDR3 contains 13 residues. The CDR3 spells CSVQGGARQPQHF. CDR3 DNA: TGCAGCGTCCAGGGAGGGGCGCGACAGCCCCAGCATTTT.

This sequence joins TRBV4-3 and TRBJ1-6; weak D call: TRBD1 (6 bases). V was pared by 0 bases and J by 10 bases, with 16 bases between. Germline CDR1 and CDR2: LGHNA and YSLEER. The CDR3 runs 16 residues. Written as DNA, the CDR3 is TGCGCCAGCAGCCAAGACTTGGGACATTCGTTGTCACCCCTCCACTTT. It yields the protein CASSQDLGHSLSPLHF.

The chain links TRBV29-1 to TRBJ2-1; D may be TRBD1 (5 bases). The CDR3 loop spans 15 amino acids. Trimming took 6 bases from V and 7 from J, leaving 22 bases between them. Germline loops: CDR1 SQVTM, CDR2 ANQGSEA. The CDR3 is CSVGSLWTNQNEQFF. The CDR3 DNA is TGCAGCGTAGGAAGTCTCTGGACAAACCAAAATGAGCAGTTCTTC.

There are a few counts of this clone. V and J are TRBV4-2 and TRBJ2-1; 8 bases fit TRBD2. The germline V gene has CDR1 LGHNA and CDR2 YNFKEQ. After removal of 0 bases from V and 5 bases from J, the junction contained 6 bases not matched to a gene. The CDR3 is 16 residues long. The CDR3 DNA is TGTGCCAGCAGCCAAGACGCCACTAGCGGAAACAATGAGCAGTTCTTC. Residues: CASSQDATSGNNEQFF.

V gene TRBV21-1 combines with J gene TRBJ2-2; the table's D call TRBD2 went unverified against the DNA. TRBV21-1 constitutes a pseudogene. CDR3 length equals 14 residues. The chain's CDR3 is CASSAKAGDRELFF. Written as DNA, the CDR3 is TGTGCCAGCAGCGCAAAAGCGGGGGATAGGGAGCTGTTTTTT.

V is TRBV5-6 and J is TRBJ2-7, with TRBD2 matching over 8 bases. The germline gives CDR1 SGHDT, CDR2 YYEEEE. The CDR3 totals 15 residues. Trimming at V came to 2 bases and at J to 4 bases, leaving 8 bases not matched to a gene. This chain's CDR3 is CASSFRGLASYEQYF. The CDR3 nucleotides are TGTGCCAGCAGCTTTAGAGGACTAGCCTCTTACGAGCAGTACTTC.

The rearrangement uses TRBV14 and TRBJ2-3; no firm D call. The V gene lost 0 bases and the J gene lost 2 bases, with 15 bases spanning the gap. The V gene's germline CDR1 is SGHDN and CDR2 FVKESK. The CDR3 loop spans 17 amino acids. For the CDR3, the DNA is TGTGCCAGCAGCCAAGATGAGGCAGCCTTATACACAGATACGCAGTATTTT. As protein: CASSQDEAALYTDTQYF.

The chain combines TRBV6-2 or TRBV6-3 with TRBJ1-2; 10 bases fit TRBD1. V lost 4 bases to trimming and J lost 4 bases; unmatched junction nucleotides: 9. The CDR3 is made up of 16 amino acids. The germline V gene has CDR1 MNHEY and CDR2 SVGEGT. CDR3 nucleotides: TGTGCCAGCAGTTCCCGGACAGGGGGTTGGGGCTATGGCTACACCTTC. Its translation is CASSSRTGGWGYGYTF.

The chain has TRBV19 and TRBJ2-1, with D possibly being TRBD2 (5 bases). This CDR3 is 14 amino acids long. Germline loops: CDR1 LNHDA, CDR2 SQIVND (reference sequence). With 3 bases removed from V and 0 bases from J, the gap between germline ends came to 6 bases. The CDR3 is CASSIGSSYNEQFF. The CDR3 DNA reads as TGTGCCAGTAGTATTGGGAGCTCCTACAATGAGCAGTTCTTC.

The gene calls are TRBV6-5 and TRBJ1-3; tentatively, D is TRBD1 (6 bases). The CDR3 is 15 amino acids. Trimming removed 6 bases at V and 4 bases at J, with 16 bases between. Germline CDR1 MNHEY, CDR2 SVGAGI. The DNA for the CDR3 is TGTGCCAGCAGAAAAAGGGGGAATGTAGGAAACACCATATATTTT. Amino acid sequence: CASRKRGNVGNTIYF.

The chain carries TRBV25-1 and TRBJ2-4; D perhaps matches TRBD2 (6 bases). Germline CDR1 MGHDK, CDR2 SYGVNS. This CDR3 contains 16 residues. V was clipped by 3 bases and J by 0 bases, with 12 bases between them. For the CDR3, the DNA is TGTGCCAGCAGTGACCAGGGACTGCTAGCCAAAAACATTCAGTACTTC. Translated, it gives CASSDQGLLAKNIQYF.